Following are 19 T cell receptor beta chains from one sample sequenced in a study of blood T cell repertoires in COVID-19. Produced via immunoSEQ multiplex PCR; TCRdb's table is partial and in-frame only. The sample consists of about 280,000 clones, around 90% of them appearing once. Specimen: PBMCs or T cells enriched from blood (not recorded which). The origin of the receptors is a woman aged 18-29 years with acute COVID-19.

Only a few counts were recorded for this clone. J is TRBJ1-6 and V is TRBV23-1; perhaps TRBD1 as D (6 bases). TRBV23-1 falls under the ORF class, with uncertain function. V was shortened by 6 bases and J by 7 bases, with 22 bases between the two germline ends. The CDR3 is 17 amino acids. The chain's CDR3 is CASSRLQGNHLNSPLHF. The CDR3 DNA sequence: TGCGCCAGCAGCCGACTACAGGGAAACCATTTAAATTCACCCCTCCACTTT.

The genes are TRBV4-1 and TRBJ1-2; the D gene is possibly TRBD1 (6 bases). Germline CDR1 and CDR2: MGHRA and YSYEKL. The ends were cut back, 2 bases at V and 4 bases at J, with 26 bases in the middle. The CDR3 is 19 residues long. CDR3 coding DNA: TGCGCCAGCAGCCAAAGCCCAGGCCCGCTAGACAGGCTATCCTATGGCTACACCTTC. Translation: CASSQSPGPLDRLSYGYTF.

This rearrangement joins TRBV6-5 to TRBJ2-7, with a possible D match to TRBD1 (6 bases). This CDR3 comprises 16 residues. The V end was cut by 4 bases, the J end by 3 bases, with 19 bases between. CDR1 MNHEY and CDR2 SVGAGI come from the germline V gene. As DNA, the CDR3 is TGTGCCAGCAGTTCGCCTCAAGGGGGTTTGGTCTACGAGCAGTACTTC. As protein: CASSSPQGGLVYEQYF.

The chain combines TRBV2 with TRBJ2-7; TRBD2 matches at 8 bases. The CDR3 has 13 residues. V shed 9 bases and J 3 bases; nucleotides not matched to a gene: 7. Germline CDR1 and CDR2: SNHLY and FYNNEI. The CDR3 here is CASSGTKIYEQYF. The CDR3 DNA reads as TGTGCCAGTAGCGGGACAAAGATCTACGAGCAGTACTTC.

V and J are TRBV19 and TRBJ1-5; unclear D gene. Germline V CDR1 and CDR2: LNHDA, SQIVND (reference sequence). This CDR3 region has 9 residues. Trimming cost V 9 bases and J 7 bases, with 4 bases left between them. The CDR3 DNA sequence: TGTGCCAGCGGGCAGCCCCAGCATTTT. Residues: CASGQPQHF.

Only one count was recorded for this clone. The chain is built from TRBV6-5 and TRBJ1-1; D not certain. The CDR3 consists of 15 residues. Germline loops: CDR1 MNHEY, CDR2 SVGAGI. The germline V and J ends were trimmed by 4 bases and 4 bases, with 16 bases remaining between them. The CDR3 region has the DNA TGTGCCAGCAGTTTTCAGCCGGGAAGGATCACTGAAGCTTTCTTT. Amino acid sequence: CASSFQPGRITEAFF.

The V and J genes are TRBV28 and TRBJ2-5, with 8 bases identical to TRBD2. This CDR3 is built from 19 residues. CDR1 is MDHEN and CDR2 is SYDVKM in the germline V gene. Trimming removed 1 base from V and 5 bases from J; junction bases left unmatched: 18. The CDR3 DNA is TGTGCCAGCAGTTTATTGTCGGGAGGGCCTGAGAGGTTAATGGAGACCCAGTACTTC. It yields the protein CASSLLSGGPERLMETQYF.

Notes on this clone: Different DNA sequences within this sample yield the same CDR3. This chain uses TRBV11-2 with TRBJ2-1; 10 bases map to TRBD2. CDR3 size: 15 residues. Trimming cost V 3 bases and J 5 bases; bases outside gene matches: 4. Germline V gives CDR1 SGHAT, CDR2 FQNNGV. The CDR3: CASSLGSGRHNEQFF. For the CDR3, the DNA is TGTGCCAGCAGCTTGGGTAGCGGGAGGCACAATGAGCAGTTCTTC.

The V call is TRBV2, the J call TRBJ1-4, with 7 bases lining up with TRBD1. Germline-derived CDR1 and CDR2 are SNHLY and FYNNEI. With V trimmed by 6 bases and J by 8 bases, 12 bases remained unmatched. There are 15 residues in the CDR3. DNA for the CDR3: TGTGCCAGCAGGGCCGACAGGGCGAATTGGGAAAAACTGTTTTTT. As protein: CASRADRANWEKLFF.

The chain couples TRBV9 to TRBJ2-1, with D unresolved. The CDR3 extends over 16 amino acids. Trimming removed 0 bases at V and 0 bases at J, with 10 bases between. Germline V gene lookup returns CDR1 SGDLS and CDR2 YYNGEE. The CDR3 sequence is CASSVVAGNSYNEQFF. In DNA, the CDR3 is TGTGCCAGCAGCGTAGTGGCAGGTAACTCCTACAATGAGCAGTTCTTC.

This chain joins TRBV28 and TRBJ2-1, with D perhaps TRBD1 (6 bases). V was cut by 6 bases and J by 0 bases, with 12 bases left in between. Germline V gene lookup returns CDR1 MDHEN and CDR2 SYDVKM. This CDR3 comprises 15 residues. The CDR3 region is CASRARGPSYNEQFF. The CDR3 DNA reads as TGTGCCAGCAGAGCCAGGGGCCCCTCCTACAATGAGCAGTTCTTC.

J is TRBJ1-1 and V is TRBV7-2; no clear D gene. Per the germline V gene, CDR1 is SGHTA and CDR2 is FQGNSA. CDR3 length: 16 amino acids. With 1 base removed from V and 6 bases from J, the gap between germline ends came to 18 bases. Written as DNA, the CDR3 is TGTGCCAGCAGCTTAGAATTGAGTCTAACTAAGGCTGAAGCTTTCTTT. This encodes CASSLELSLTKAEAFF. Together with reference TRBV7-2 and TRBJ1-1, the CDR3 gives the full variable domain: GAGVSQSPSNKVTEKGKDVELRCDPISGHTALYWYRQSLGQGLEFLIYFQGNSAPDKSGLPSDRFSAERTGGSVSTLTIQRTQQEDSAVYLCASSLELSLTKAEAFFGQGTRLTVV.

This clone showed up just a few times. The chain recombines TRBV5-5 with TRBJ2-1; D is possibly TRBD1 (5 bases). The germline V gene encodes CDR1 SGHKS and CDR2 YYEKEE (reference sequence). V gave up 4 bases and J gave up 7 bases, with 18 bases separating them. The CDR3 length is 15 residues. The CDR3 DNA follows: TGTGCCAGCAGCCAGGGTCTCAACAAGGGGAATGAGCAGTTCTTC. This translates into CASSQGLNKGNEQFF. Combining the CDR3 with reference TRBV5-5 and TRBJ2-1 gives the whole variable domain DAGVTQSPTHLIKTRGQQVTLRCSPISGHKSVSWYQQVLGQGPQFIFQYYEKEERGRGNFPDRFSARQFPNYSSELNVNALLLGDSALYLCASSQGLNKGNEQFFGPGTRLTVL.

The rearrangement uses TRBV4-1 and TRBJ2-7, with 12 bases lining up with TRBD2. Trimming cost V 4 bases and J 3 bases; bases outside gene matches: 7. The CDR3 has 16 amino acids. From germline, CDR1 is MGHRA and CDR2 YSYEKL. The CDR3 DNA sequence: TGCGCCAGCAGCCTCGAAGCGGGACTAGCGGGCTACGAGCAGTACTTC. Translated, it gives CASSLEAGLAGYEQYF.

The V and J genes are TRBV15 and TRBJ2-5; no clear D gene. The CDR3 has 14 amino acids. The germline CDR1 and CDR2 sequences are LNHNV and YYDKDF (reference sequence). The ends were cut back, 1 base at V and 1 base at J, with 7 bases in the middle. The CDR3, as DNA: TGTGCCACCAGCAGAGTCAGGATCCAAGAGACCCAGTACTTC. This translates into CATSRVRIQETQYF.

This rearrangement joins TRBV3-1 (or the pseudogene TRBV3-2) to TRBJ2-3, with 9 bases lining up with TRBD1. This CDR3 is 16 amino acids long. Germline V CDR1 and CDR2: LGHDT, YNNKEL (reference sequence). The junction had 4 bases not matched to a gene; V was cut back by 2 bases and J by 1 base. CDR3 bases: TGTGCCAGCAGCCAAAGGGACAGGGTCGGCACAGATACGCAGTATTTT. Translated, it gives CASSQRDRVGTDTQYF.

The V and J genes are TRBV6-6 and TRBJ2-7, with TRBD2 matching over 7 bases. The CDR3 contains 13 residues. Germline CDR1 is MNHNY and CDR2 is SVGAGI (reference sequence). The J segment lost 5 bases and the V segment lost 6 bases, leaving 7 bases of the junction unmatched. This chain's CDR3 is CASSGGRGNEQYF. The DNA of the CDR3 is TGTGCCAGCAGCGGGGGGAGGGGCAACGAGCAGTACTTC.

The rearrangement links TRBV5-5 to TRBJ1-6, with TRBD1 as a possible D gene (5 bases). Trimming shortened V by 7 bases and J by 6 bases, and 14 bases separated the two germline ends. The CDR3 extends over 14 amino acids. Germline CDR1 and CDR2: SGHKS and YYEKEE (reference sequence). CDR3 sequence reads: CASRFTDSNSPLHF. The DNA of the CDR3 is TGTGCCAGCCGGTTCACAGACAGTAATTCACCCCTCCACTTT. The complete variable domain, with remaining parts taken from reference TRBV5-5 and TRBJ1-6, reads DAGVTQSPTHLIKTRGQQVTLRCSPISGHKSVSWYQQVLGQGPQFIFQYYEKEERGRGNFPDRFSARQFPNYSSELNVNALLLGDSALYLCASRFTDSNSPLHFGNGTRLTVT.

The chain combines TRBV10-3 with TRBJ2-7, with D tentatively TRBD2 (6 bases). Trimming pared 4 bases from V and 2 bases from J, leaving 18 bases between. This CDR3 comprises 16 residues. Germline V CDR1 and CDR2: ENHRY, SYGVKD. The CDR3 spells CAISGSPRGGAYEQYF. In nucleotides, the CDR3 is TGTGCCATCAGTGGTTCCCCCCGGGGAGGAGCCTACGAGCAGTACTTC.